The 6 T cell receptor beta chains listed next were all sequenced from one sample in a study of radiotherapy plus CTLA-4 blockade in lung cancer. Profiling relied on immunoSEQ multiplex PCR, and the TCRdb table lists in-frame clones only, not all of them. The sample lists about 120,000 clones, 80% to 90% occurring once. This material consisted of peripheral blood, taken from a patient treated with radiotherapy plus ipilimumab. The receptors come from a human donor with non-small cell lung cancer that progressed on radiotherapy plus ipilimumab.

This clone has a single count. The CDR3, as DNA: TGCGCCAGCAGTGAGGCGGGGGCCCCTACCAATGAGCAGTTCTTC. This translates into CASSEAGAPTNEQFF. The chain joins TRBV10-1 to TRBJ2-1, with a weak D call TRBD2 (7 bases). The germline CDR1 and CDR2 sequences are WNHNN and SYGVQD (reference sequence). The CDR3 length is 15 residues. The ends were cut back, 2 bases at V and 6 bases at J, with 14 bases in the middle.

The J gene is TRBJ2-3, the V gene TRBV7-2; D perhaps matches TRBD2 (6 bases). Germline CDR1 and CDR2: SGHTA and FQGNSA. V was trimmed by 6 bases and J by 2 bases, leaving 15 bases between them. This CDR3 is 15 amino acids long. CDR3 in DNA: TGTGCCAGCAGATCCGGGACTCTCTTCACAGATACGCAGTATTTT. Translating it yields CASRSGTLFTDTQYF. The full variable domain, completed using reference TRBV7-2 and TRBJ2-3, is GAGVSQSPSNKVTEKGKDVELRCDPISGHTALYWYRQSLGQGLEFLIYFQGNSAPDKSGLPSDRFSAERTGGSVSTLTIQRTQQEDSAVYLCASRSGTLFTDTQYFGPGTRLTVL.

The CDR3 sequence is CSVVFSGAYNEQFF. For the CDR3, the DNA is TGCAGCGTTGTCTTCTCAGGCGCCTACAATGAGCAGTTCTTC. The chain uses TRBV29-1 and TRBJ2-1, with D hard to call. V lost 4 bases and J 2 bases, leaving 12 bases between the germline ends. The germline gives CDR1 SQVTM, CDR2 ANQGSEA. This CDR3 contains 14 residues.

The rearrangement joins TRBV21-1 to TRBJ1-2. TRBV21-1 is a known pseudogene. The CDR3 is made up of 14 amino acids. CDR3: CASSSVTSPYGYTF. DNA for the CDR3: TGTGCCAGCAGCAGTGTGACGTCCCCCTATGGCTACACCTTC.

The chain links TRBV9 to TRBJ2-7, with 8 bases that match TRBD2. From germline, CDR1 is SGDLS and CDR2 YYNGEE. This CDR3 region has 17 residues. The V gene end was trimmed by 0 bases and the J gene end by 7 bases; junction bases not matched to a gene: 15. Here the CDR3 DNA reads TGTGCCAGCAGCGTAGCTTCTGGTAGCGGGAACTCGCGGGAGCAGTACTTC. This gives the protein CASSVASGSGNSREQYF.

The CDR3: CAAGTSGANVLTF. CDR3 in DNA: TGTGCCGCAGGGACATCTGGGGCCAACGTCCTGACTTTC. The chain recombines TRBV6-1 with TRBJ2-6; tentative D call: TRBD1 (6 bases). Germline-derived CDR1 and CDR2 are MNHNS and SASEGT. This CDR3 has 13 amino acids. V dropped 11 bases and J dropped 1 base, with 9 bases sitting between them.